This TCR beta chain was captured in a study of memory CD4+ T cells and cytomegalovirus serostatus. Single viable CD3+CD4+CD8-CD45RO+ cells were sorted as the memory CD4+ T cells. Serostatus was set by detecting CMV pp150, pp28, p38, p52 IgG. After thawing, CD4+ T cells were positively selected. As to this clone: Its target is not known.

CDR1 is SGHTA, CDR2 FQGNSA, per germline. Trimming pared 1 base from V and 5 bases from J, leaving 6 bases between. The CDR3 runs to 13 residues. Findings and limits, study-wide: Of 164 reported CMV TCRbeta sequences, 67 were found in memory CD4+ repertoires.

In the original workflow: After removing out-of-frame reads, around 2.2 million distinct TCRbeta sequences remained. TCRdb keeps only in-frame clones here, not all; method: immunoSEQ multiplex PCR. That table gives V, J and clone size, and the DNA gave D and trimming. Here the sample spans roughly 67,000 clones, 76% being singletons. This receptor was obtained from an adult in good health and CMV-seropositive. The chain employs TRBV7-2 and TRBJ2-1; possibly TRBD2 for D (5 bases). The sample comprised memory CD4+ T cells from blood. In DNA, the CDR3 is TGTGCCAGCAGCTTAGGACTAAACAATGAGCAGTTCTTC. Translating it yields CASSLGLNNEQFF.